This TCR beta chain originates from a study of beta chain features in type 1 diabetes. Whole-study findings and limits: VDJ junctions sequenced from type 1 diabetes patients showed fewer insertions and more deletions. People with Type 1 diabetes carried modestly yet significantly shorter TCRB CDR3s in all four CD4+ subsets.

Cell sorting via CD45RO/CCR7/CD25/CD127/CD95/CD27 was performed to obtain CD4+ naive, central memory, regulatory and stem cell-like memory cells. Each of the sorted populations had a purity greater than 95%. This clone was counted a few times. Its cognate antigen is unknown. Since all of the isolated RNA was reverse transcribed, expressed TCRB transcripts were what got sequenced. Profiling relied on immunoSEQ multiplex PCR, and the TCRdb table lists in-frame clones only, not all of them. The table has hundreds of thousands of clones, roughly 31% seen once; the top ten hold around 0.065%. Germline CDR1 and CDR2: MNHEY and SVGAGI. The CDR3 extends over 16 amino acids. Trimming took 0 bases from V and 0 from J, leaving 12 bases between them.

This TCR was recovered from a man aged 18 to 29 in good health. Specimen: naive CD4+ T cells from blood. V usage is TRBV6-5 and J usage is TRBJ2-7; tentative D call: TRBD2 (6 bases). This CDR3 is CASSYSIATSSYEQYF. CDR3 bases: TGTGCCAGCAGTTACTCGATCGCGACTAGCTCCTACGAGCAGTACTTC.